This entry is about one TCR beta chain. Its antigen is undetermined. Other DNA sequences in the sample encode the same CDR3. The sample comes from a study of shared clonotypes between healthy human individuals. Across the study: The donors, a couple of women and a few men, were aged 18 to 49.

The germline V gene encodes CDR1 SEHNR and CDR2 FQNEAQ (reference sequence). This CDR3 is built from 13 residues. Trimming removed 4 bases from V and 1 base from J, with 4 bases in between. Overall study findings and caveats: Among donors, the sharing of clonotypes was expected to be influenced by sequencing depth. Naive subsets usually exceeded memory subsets in estimated richness.

Naive CD8 cells lacked CD45RO, underwent positive selection for CCR7 and left out terminally differentiated effector memory CD45RA+ cells. It was at deep level that the assay was run. Sequencing used immunoSEQ multiplex PCR; TCRdb keeps in-frame clones, though not all of them. The sample has roughly 2,000,000 clones, 85% to 95% seen once. Sequenced input: naive CD8+ T cells sorted from blood. V is TRBV7-9 and J is TRBJ2-2, with D unresolved. The sequence was collected from a man younger than 35 in good health. In nucleotides, the CDR3 is TGTGCCAGCAGCTCACGGAACACCGGGGAGCTGTTTTTT. It yields the protein CASSSRNTGELFF.